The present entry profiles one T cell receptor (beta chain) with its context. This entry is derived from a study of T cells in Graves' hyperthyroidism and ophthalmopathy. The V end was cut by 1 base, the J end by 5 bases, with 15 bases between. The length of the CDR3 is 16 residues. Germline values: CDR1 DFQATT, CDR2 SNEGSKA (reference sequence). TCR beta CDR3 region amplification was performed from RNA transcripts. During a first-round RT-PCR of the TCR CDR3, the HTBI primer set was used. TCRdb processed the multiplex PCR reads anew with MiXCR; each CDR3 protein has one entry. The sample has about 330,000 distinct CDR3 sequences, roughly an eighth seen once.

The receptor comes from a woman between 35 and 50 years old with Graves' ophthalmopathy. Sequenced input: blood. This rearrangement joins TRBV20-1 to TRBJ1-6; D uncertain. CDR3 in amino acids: CSARAGSSWDNSPLHF. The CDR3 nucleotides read TGCAGTGCTAGAGCGGGGAGTTCCTGGGATAATTCACCCCTCCACTTT.